The present T cell receptor (beta chain) was sequenced within a study of cytomegalovirus exposure and HLA in healthy donors. The ends were cut back, 5 bases at V and 5 bases at J, with 20 bases in the middle. This CDR3 contains 16 residues. Germline V gives CDR1 MRHNA, CDR2 SNTAGT. The study's findings and limits: One cluster of highly shared sequence variants probably arose as a sequencing artifact.

Vbeta (60) and Jbeta (13) primers were used in the PCR. Using immunoSEQ multiplex PCR, the repertoire was profiled, and TCRdb retains in-frame clones only, with some absent. The sample contains some 100,000 clones, about 79% of which appear only once. As for this clone: Its specificity is unknown.

Sequencing was performed on PBMCs. The receptor comes from a woman between 18 and 30 years old in good health and CMV-seronegative. The chain joins TRBV6-4 to TRBJ2-3, with D perhaps TRBD1 (5 bases). CDR3 loop: CASSKTGLPTRDTQYF. For the CDR3, the DNA is TGTGCCAGCAGTAAAACAGGTCTTCCCACACGAGATACGCAGTATTTT.